The clone carrying this TCR beta chain was seen once. The CDR3 is 15 residues long. V shed 1 base, J shed 0 bases, and the junction held 1 base outside the gene matches. Germline loops: CDR1 SEHNR, CDR2 FQNEAQ (reference sequence). Under the authors' procedure: Nucleated cell number was recorded as an estimate derived from reference gene primer amplification. Sequencing used immunoSEQ multiplex PCR; TCRdb keeps in-frame clones, though not all of them. Clonal size and the V and J genes are those of that table, whereas D and trimming came from the DNA. The sample holds over 15,000 clones, around nine tenths seen once. The data derive from a study of blood T cell repertoires in COVID-19. For the study at large: Samples taken during acute and convalescent COVID-19 were collected in the United States, Italy and Spain. T cells, B-cell-depleted T cells, or PBMCs supplied cDNA or gDNA.

The rearrangement links TRBV7-9 to TRBJ2-3; 7 bases are a match to TRBD1. The sample taken for sequencing was peripheral blood. The sequence came from a human donor in a cohort sampled during active COVID-19. The CDR3 region has the DNA TGTGCCAGCAGCTTAGGACAGGGAAGCACAGATACGCAGTATTTT. Protein: CASSLGQGSTDTQYF.